The sequence of this T cell receptor beta chain was determined in a study of graft-versus-host responses after intestinal transplantation. As for the study in general: Grafts were multivisceral, liver-intestinal, or isolated intestinal.

There are 11 residues in the CDR3. V lost 1 base, J lost 7 bases, and 4 bases lay in between. In germline, CDR1 is SNHLY, CDR2 FYNNEI. The assay was immunoSEQ multiplex PCR, and TCRdb's table has in-frame clones only and misses some. The table lists around 29,000 clones, about 85% of them singletons. The sequencing here drew on PBMCs, taken about 15 months after intestinal transplantation. The V and J genes are TRBV2 and TRBJ1-2; D is unclear. This TCR came from a human patient who received an intestinal transplant, so some T cells may come from the graft donor. The CDR3 reads CASSEGGGYTF. For the CDR3, the DNA is TGTGCCAGCAGTGAAGGGGGTGGCTACACCTTC.